Below, 8 T cell receptor beta chains from the same sample are listed, as sequenced in a study of blood T cell repertoires in COVID-19. TCRdb keeps only in-frame clones here, not all; method: immunoSEQ multiplex PCR. The sample holds about 160,000 clones, about 88% seen once. Source material: peripheral blood. These receptors were obtained from a woman older than 75 with acute or convalescent COVID-19.

J is TRBJ1-4 and V is TRBV2, with D tentatively TRBD1 (6 bases). Germline CDR1 reads SNHLY; CDR2 reads FYNNEI. This CDR3 has 12 amino acids. V lost 6 bases to trimming and J lost 8 bases, with 10 bases between them. The CDR3 bases are TGTGCCAGCAGGTTGACAGGAGAAAAACTGTTTTTT. It is translated as CASRLTGEKLFF.

The chain joins TRBV20-1 to TRBJ1-2; TRBD1 is a possible D gene (5 bases). Looked up from germline, CDR1 is DFQATT and CDR2 is SNEGSKA (reference sequence). The CDR3 runs to 11 residues. V was clipped by 3 bases and J by 7 bases, with 9 bases between them. The DNA of the CDR3 is TGCAGTGCTAGTGAGGGGAGTGGCTACACCTTC. It codes for CSASEGSGYTF.

The chain uses TRBV24-1 and TRBJ2-3; no reliable D call. From germline, CDR1 is KGHDR and CDR2 SFDVKD. CDR3 length equals 13 residues. V lost 5 bases to trimming and J lost 5 bases, with 10 bases between them. CDR3 loop: CATSVSDRDTQYF. DNA for the CDR3: TGTGCCACCAGTGTGTCAGATCGAGATACGCAGTATTTT.

CDR3 loop: CASSQDHGRTYEQYF. In DNA form, the CDR3 reads TGTGCCAGCAGCCAAGATCATGGCAGGACCTACGAGCAGTACTTC. This chain uses TRBV14 with TRBJ2-7; D call uncertain. V was clipped by 0 bases and J by 2 bases, with 11 bases between them. CDR1 is SGHDN and CDR2 is FVKESK in the germline V gene. CDR3 size: 15 residues.

The genes are TRBV21-1 and TRBJ2-5; the table's D call, TRBD2, has no DNA check behind it. TRBV21-1 corresponds to a pseudogene. The CDR3 has 16 residues. The CDR3 DNA reads TGTGCCAGCAGCAAAGGGACTAGCGGGGAGCAAGAGACCCAGTACTTC. Its protein product is CASSKGTSGEQETQYF.

The chain carries TRBV27 and TRBJ1-2, with a weak D call TRBD1 (5 bases). The CDR3 extends over 13 amino acids. Trimming left V 8 bases short and J 8 bases short, with 18 bases between. CDR1 is MNHEY, CDR2 SMNVEV, per germline (reference sequence). CDR3 protein: CASWGPGGSGYTF. CDR3 sequence (DNA): TGTGCCAGCTGGGGCCCGGGGGGGTCAGGCTACACCTTC.

J is TRBJ2-7 and V is TRBV7-9; D uncertain. Trimming removed 5 bases from V and 3 bases from J, with 14 bases in between. CDR1 SEHNR and CDR2 FQNEAQ come from the germline V gene (reference sequence). This CDR3 has 14 amino acids. In DNA form, the CDR3 reads TGTGCCAGCAGCCCTGCCCCGCGGCACTACGAGCAGTACTTC. Amino acid sequence: CASSPAPRHYEQYF.

This chain joins TRBV15 and TRBJ2-7, with TRBD2 matching over 12 bases. This CDR3 has 15 residues. Germline CDR1 reads LNHNV; CDR2 reads YYDKDF (reference sequence). V dropped 5 bases and J dropped 2; count of bases not matched to a gene: 4. The CDR3 DNA sequence: TGTGCCACCAGCGCGGGACTAGCGGGCGCCTACGAGCAGTACTTC. Protein sequence: CATSAGLAGAYEQYF.